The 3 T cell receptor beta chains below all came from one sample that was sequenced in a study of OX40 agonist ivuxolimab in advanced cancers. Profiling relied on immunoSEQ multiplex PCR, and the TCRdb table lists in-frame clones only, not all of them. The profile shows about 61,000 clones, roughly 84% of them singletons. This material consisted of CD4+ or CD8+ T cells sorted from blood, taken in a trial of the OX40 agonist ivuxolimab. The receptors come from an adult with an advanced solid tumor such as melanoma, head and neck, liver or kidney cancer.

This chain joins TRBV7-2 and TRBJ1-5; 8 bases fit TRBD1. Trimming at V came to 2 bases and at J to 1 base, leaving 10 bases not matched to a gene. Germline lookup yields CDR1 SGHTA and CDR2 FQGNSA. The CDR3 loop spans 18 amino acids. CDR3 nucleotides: TGTGCCAGCAGCTTATCAGGACCGACAGGGGAGAGCAATCAGCCCCAGCATTTT. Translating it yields CASSLSGPTGESNQPQHF.

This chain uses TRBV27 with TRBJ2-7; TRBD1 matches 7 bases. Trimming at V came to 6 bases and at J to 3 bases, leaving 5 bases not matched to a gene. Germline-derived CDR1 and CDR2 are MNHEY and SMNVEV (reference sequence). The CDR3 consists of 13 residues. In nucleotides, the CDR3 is TGTGCCAGCAGGGCGTCAGGGGGCTACGAGCAGTACTTC. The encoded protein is CASRASGGYEQYF.

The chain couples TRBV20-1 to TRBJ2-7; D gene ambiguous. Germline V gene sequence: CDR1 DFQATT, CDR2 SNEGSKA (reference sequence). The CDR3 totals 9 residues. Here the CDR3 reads CTAGREQYF. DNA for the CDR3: TGCACTGCCGGGCGCGAGCAGTACTTC.